Here is one T cell receptor (beta chain) with its context. Its antigen is unknown. TCRdb's copy holds only in-frame clones and misses some; the assay was immunoSEQ multiplex PCR. The sample lists 160,000 or so clones; 70% to 90% were seen once. The data derive from a study of T cell responses to AZD1222 COVID-19 vaccine. General study findings and limits: Females outnumbered males among donors, who were mostly white British; clonal diversity was possibly underestimated. Only 5 or 6 people who got AZD1222 tested seropositive at baseline.

The germline V gene has CDR1 SGHTA and CDR2 FQGNSA. Losses at the gene ends were 3 bases for V and 4 bases for J; bases not matched to a gene: 7. The CDR3 has 18 residues. The TCR comes from an adult who received the MenACWY meningococcal vaccine as a control. Specimen: peripheral blood, collected 28 days after the second dose of the MenACWY control vaccine. The V and J genes are TRBV7-2 and TRBJ2-1; 15 nucleotides align to TRBD2. Here the CDR3 reads CASSFPGTSGRTYNEQFF. The DNA of the CDR3 is TGTGCCAGCAGCTTCCCCGGGACTAGCGGGAGGACTTACAATGAGCAGTTCTTC. Together with reference TRBV7-2 and TRBJ2-1, the CDR3 gives the full variable domain: GAGVSQSPSNKVTEKGKDVELRCDPISGHTALYWYRQSLGQGLEFLIYFQGNSAPDKSGLPSDRFSAERTGGSVSTLTIQRTQQEDSAVYLCASSFPGTSGRTYNEQFFGPGTRLTVL.